This TCR beta chain stems from a study of PD-1 blockade in classical Hodgkin lymphoma. No patient escaped relapse after autologous stem cell transplantation, and brentuximab vedotin exposure varied. Measured with immunoSEQ multiplex PCR; TCRdb has only the in-frame clones, and not every one. Among around 91,000 clones listed, approximately 88% were seen once. This CDR3 region has 15 residues. Germline V gene lookup returns CDR1 MNHNS and CDR2 SASEGT. Trimming removed 1 base from V and 7 bases from J, with 16 bases in between. The chain carries TRBV6-1 and TRBJ1-1, with D perhaps matching TRBD1 (6 bases). This clonotype originated in a human donor with classical Hodgkin lymphoma. Sequenced material: peripheral blood mononuclear cells (PBMCs), taken at baseline. The chain's CDR3 is CASSEVRGWAVEAFF. The CDR3 region has the DNA TGTGCCAGCAGTGAAGTCAGGGGATGGGCGGTTGAAGCTTTCTTT.